Presented here are 3 T cell receptor beta chains from one specimen sequenced in a study of a mutant IDH1 vaccine in newly diagnosed glioma. Profiling relied on immunoSEQ multiplex PCR, and the TCRdb table lists in-frame clones only, not all of them. The sample lists 85,000 to 100,000 clones, about 80% occurring once. Time point indicated: baseline, week 1 (first vaccination visit). Treatment defined: pre-vaccination baseline after standard-of-care therapy. Specimen: PBMCs, collected from a glioma patient treated with radiotherapy, temozolomide or both. Receptors were obtained from a man aged 35 to 55 with glioma.

The gene calls are TRBV4-2 and TRBJ2-7; D not certain. CDR3 length: 16 amino acids. Germline V lookup: CDR1 LGHNA, CDR2 YNFKEQ. V lost 2 bases and J lost 0, with 14 bases in between. CDR3 protein: CASSQRLTRTSYEQYF. In DNA, the CDR3 is TGTGCCAGCAGCCAACGCCTGACTCGTACCTCCTACGAGCAGTACTTC.

The rearrangement joins TRBV19 to TRBJ2-4; 9 bases align to TRBD2. This CDR3 has 15 amino acids. V lost 5 bases, J lost 6 bases, and 8 bases stayed unmatched. Germline-derived CDR1 and CDR2 are LNHDA and SQIVND (reference sequence). The DNA of the CDR3 is TGTGCCAGTAGTTTGGCGGGAGGGTCGGGAAACATTCAGTACTTC. It yields the protein CASSLAGGSGNIQYF.

This chain connects TRBV6-6 to TRBJ1-5; 8 bases match TRBD1. Germline CDR1 is MNHNY and CDR2 is SVGAGI (reference sequence). V was pared by 6 bases and J by 4 bases, with 8 bases of the junction left unmatched. This CDR3 has 15 amino acids. This chain's CDR3 is CASSARGQGNQPQHF. The CDR3 DNA follows: TGTGCCAGCAGCGCCAGGGGGCAGGGTAATCAGCCCCAGCATTTT.